This T cell receptor (beta chain) is drawn from a study of CD8 T cells in ankylosing spondylitis. This clonotype was seen repeatedly, ten times or more. Each CDR3 protein gets one entry after TCRdb re-called the 5' RACE reads with MiXCR. Of about 320,000 distinct CDR3 sequences detected, around 10% appear once; the ten largest clones hold 8% to 9.5%. The CDR3 has 14 amino acids. CDR1 and CDR2 (germline): ENHRY, SYGVKD. The V gene lost 4 bases and the J gene lost 4 bases, with 10 bases spanning the gap. The sample comprised blood, either unsorted or a sorted T cell fraction (not recorded which). The gene calls are TRBV10-3 and TRBJ2-2; D unclear. The receptor was derived from a female donor with ankylosing spondylitis or in good health (not recorded which). CDR3 sequence (DNA): TGTGCCATCAGTGCCACGGACGGCACCGGGGAGCTGTTTTTT. This codes for CAISATDGTGELFF.